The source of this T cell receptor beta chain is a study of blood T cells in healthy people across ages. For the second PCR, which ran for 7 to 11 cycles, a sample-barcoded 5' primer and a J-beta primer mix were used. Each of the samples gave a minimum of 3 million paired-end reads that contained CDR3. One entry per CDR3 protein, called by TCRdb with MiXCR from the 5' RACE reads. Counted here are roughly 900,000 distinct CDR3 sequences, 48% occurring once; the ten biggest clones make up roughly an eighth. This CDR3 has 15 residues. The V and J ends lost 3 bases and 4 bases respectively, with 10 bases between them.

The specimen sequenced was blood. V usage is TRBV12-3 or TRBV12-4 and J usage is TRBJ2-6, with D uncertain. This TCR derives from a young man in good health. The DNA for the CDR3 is TGTGCCAGCAGTTTCCCCCCCAAGGGGGCCAACGTCCTGACTTTC. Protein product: CASSFPPKGANVLTF.